Presented here are 32 T cell receptor beta chains from one specimen sequenced in a study of Tregs in tolerant kidney transplant recipients. TCRdb's table, derived via immunoSEQ multiplex PCR, lists solely in-frame clones and lacks some. The sample data list tens of thousands of clones. Recipients received nonmyeloablative bone marrow transplants from related graft donors, with transient mixed chimerism. The sequencing here drew on CD4+ T cells from blood (PBMCs), taken 24 months after the transplant. Receptor source: a human patient who received a combined kidney and bone marrow transplant. The graft donor may have contributed some T cells.

As to this clone: The read ends 3 residues before the CDR3 terminus; that terminus is restored from the germline J gene. V is TRBV5-1 and J is TRBJ2-3, with no clear D. Germline values: CDR1 SGHRS, CDR2 YFSETQ. The V and J ends lost 0 bases and 6 bases respectively, with 11 bases between them. The CDR3 has 14 amino acids. Partial CDR3 DNA: TGCGCCAGCAGCTTGGGTTCAGGCAGGGATACG. The encoded protein is CASSLGSGRDT. The complete CDR3 protein is CASSLGSGRDTQYF.

Concerning this clone: Read data end 3 residues before the CDR3 end; the end is taken from the germline J gene. This chain links TRBV29-1 with TRBJ2-7; 7 positions match TRBD1. Unmatched junction bases numbered 12, after V lost 7 bases and J lost 3 bases. This CDR3 region has 14 residues. Looked up from germline, CDR1 is SQVTM and CDR2 is ANQGSEA. The sequenced part of the CDR3 DNA is TGCAGCGCCTGGCCTACAGGACAGGACTACGAG. As protein: CSAWPTGQDYE. The entire CDR3 reads CSAWPTGQDYEQYF.

Note on this clone: From the germline J gene comes the end of the CDR3, since the read stops 3 residues before it. This chain links TRBV7-3 with TRBJ2-3; D might be TRBD1 (6 bases). The CDR3 contains 15 residues. Trimming took off 2 bases at V and 0 bases at J, with 9 bases between the two ends. The V gene's germline CDR1 is SGHTA and CDR2 FQGTGA. The CDR3 reads CASSLLGASTDTQYF. CDR3 DNA (partial): TGTGCCAGCAGCTTACTGGGGGCGAGCACAGATACG.

To note about this clone: The read halts 3 residues ahead of the CDR3 end, with the missing end drawn from the germline J gene. The chain carries TRBV6-2 or TRBV6-3 and TRBJ2-7; 13 bases agree with TRBD2. This CDR3 has 15 residues. In germline, CDR1 is MNHEY, CDR2 SVGEGT. J was trimmed by 2 bases and V by 5 bases; bases with no gene match: 3. CDR3 DNA (partial): TGTGCCAGCAGTATCGGACTAGCGGGAGCCTACGAG. Residues: CASSIGLAGAYE. The complete CDR3 sequence is CASSIGLAGAYEQYF.

About this clone: The read terminates 3 residues before the CDR3 end, so the remaining end is supplied by the germline J gene. The chain joins TRBV15 to TRBJ1-4, with 9 bases matching TRBD1. After removal of 9 bases from V and 8 bases from J, the junction contained 7 bases not matched to a gene. CDR1 and CDR2 from the germline V gene are LNHNV and YYDKDF (reference sequence). The length of the CDR3 is 13 residues. The DNA read from the CDR3 is TGTGCCACGGGACAGGGAATGCAGGAAAAA. Translating it yields CATGQGMQEK. The entire CDR3 protein is CATGQGMQEKLFF. Combining the CDR3 with reference TRBV15 and TRBJ1-4 gives the whole variable domain DAMVIQNPRYQVTQFGKPVTLSCSQTLNHNVMYWYQQKSSQAPKLLFHYYDKDFNNEADTPDNFQSRRPNTSFCFLDIRSPGLGDTAMYLCATGQGMQEKLFFGSGTQLSVL.

A remark on this clone: The CDR3 goes on 3 residues after the read ends, and that part is filled in from the germline J gene. This chain connects TRBV6-2 or TRBV6-3 to TRBJ2-7; tentatively, D is TRBD2 (6 bases). CDR1 and CDR2 from the germline V gene are MNHEY and SVGEGT. Trimming left V 6 bases short and J 3 bases short, with 9 bases between. This CDR3 has 12 amino acids. The CDR3 bases that were read are TGTGCCAGCAGGCTAGCGTTCTACGAG. Its protein is CASRLAFYE. The complete CDR3 reads CASRLAFYEQYF.

Concerning this clone itself: The read terminates 3 residues ahead of where the CDR3 ends, so the germline J gene completes it. The V and J genes are TRBV7-9 and TRBJ1-5, with a tentative D call TRBD1 (6 bases). V dropped 5 bases and J dropped 5 bases, with 10 bases sitting between them. The CDR3 has 13 residues. CDR1 SEHNR and CDR2 FQNEAQ come from the germline V gene (reference sequence). CDR3 sequence reads: CASSEGQYQPQHF. The part of the CDR3 DNA that was read is TGTGCCAGCAGCGAAGGACAGTATCAGCCC.

About this clone itself: The read comes to an end 3 residues before the CDR3 does, leaving the germline J gene to fill in the end. The gene calls are TRBV30 and TRBJ1-5; D might be TRBD1 (5 bases). The CDR3 covers 16 residues. V gave up 2 bases and J gave up 0 bases, with 14 bases separating them. Germline CDR1 reads GTSNPN; CDR2 reads SVGIG (reference sequence). CDR3 DNA, as far as it was read: TGTGCCTGGAGTAGCGGGGGTCTCTATAGCAATCAGCCC. Translation gives CAWSSGGLYSNQP. The CDR3 in full is CAWSSGGLYSNQPQHF.

To note about this clone: The CDR3 goes on 3 residues after the read ends, and that part is filled in from the germline J gene. The chain uses TRBV19 and TRBJ2-2; TRBD1 agrees at 8 bases. The V segment lost 0 bases and the J segment 1 base; nucleotides outside the gene matches: 7. Germline V gene lookup returns CDR1 LNHDA and CDR2 SQIVND (reference sequence). The CDR3 loop spans 18 amino acids. The CDR3 bases that were read are TGTGCCAGTAGTATAGAGGTCTTAGGGACAGGGAACACCGGGGAG. It is translated as CASSIEVLGTGNTGE. The full-length CDR3 reads as CASSIEVLGTGNTGELFF. The whole variable domain, filled in from reference TRBV19 and TRBJ2-2, reads DGGITQSPKYLFRKEGQNVTLSCEQNLNHDAMYWYRQDPGQGLRLIYYSQIVNDFQKGDIAEGYSVSREKKESFPLTVTSAQKNPTAFYLCASSIEVLGTGNTGELFFGEGSRLTVL.

A word on this clone: The read terminates 3 residues before the CDR3 end, so the remaining end is supplied by the germline J gene. The V gene is TRBV2, the J gene TRBJ1-2; perhaps TRBD1 as D (6 bases). The CDR3 is made up of 15 amino acids. Germline V gives CDR1 SNHLY, CDR2 FYNNEI. The CDR3 sequence is CASSEGVRGSPGYTF. The CDR3 DNA, read in part, is TGTGCCAGCAGTGAGGGGGTCAGGGGCTCCCCCGGC. Complete variable domain (other parts from reference TRBV2 and TRBJ1-2): EPEVTQTPSHQVTQMGQEVILRCVPISNHLYFYWYRQILGQKVEFLVSFYNNEISEKSEIFDDQFSVERPDGSNFTLKIRSTKLEDSAMYFCASSEGVRGSPGYTFGSGTRLTVV.

As concerns this clone: The read terminates 3 residues ahead of where the CDR3 ends, so the germline J gene completes it. This chain links TRBV7-2 with TRBJ2-1; 11 bases match TRBD2. CDR1 is SGHTA and CDR2 is FQGNSA in the germline V gene. V shed 5 bases and J 5 bases; nucleotides not matched to a gene: 5. The CDR3 is 15 amino acids. The sequenced CDR3 bases are TGTGCCAGCAGCGCCGGACTAGCGGGTAACAATGAG. Protein: CASSAGLAGNNE. The CDR3 in full is CASSAGLAGNNEQFF.

Points on this clone: The read stops 3 residues short of the end of the CDR3; the missing end is completed from the germline J gene. The rearrangement joins TRBV7-9 to TRBJ2-7, with D possibly matching TRBD2 (6 bases). V was pared by 8 bases and J by 1 base, with 12 bases between. Germline V gene lookup returns CDR1 SEHNR and CDR2 FQNEAQ (reference sequence). The CDR3 totals 13 residues. Incomplete CDR3 DNA: TGTGCCAGCGGGGGGAGAGGGTCCTACGAG. Its protein is CASGGRGSYE. The full CDR3 protein is CASGGRGSYEQYF.

On this clone itself: The sequence runs out 3 residues before the end of the CDR3; the remainder is reconstructed from the germline J gene. J is TRBJ1-5 and V is TRBV6-1; 7 nucleotides match TRBD1. Germline V gives CDR1 MNHNS, CDR2 SASEGT. The CDR3 covers 14 residues. V lost 2 bases, J lost 6 bases, and 4 bases stayed unmatched. CDR3 DNA (partial): TGTGCCAGCAGTGAAATAGGGGGCAGTCAGCCC. This translates into CASSEIGGSQP. The entire CDR3 protein is CASSEIGGSQPQHF.

A word on this clone: The read terminates 3 residues ahead of where the CDR3 ends, so the germline J gene completes it. This chain links TRBV5-1 with TRBJ2-1, with D uncertain. The CDR3 contains 15 residues. Per the germline V gene, CDR1 is SGHRS and CDR2 is YFSETQ. The V end was cut by 0 bases, the J end by 0 bases, with 7 bases between. CDR3 region: CASSLGGNSYNEQFF. The CDR3 DNA, read in part, is TGCGCCAGCAGCTTGGGTGGCAACTCCTACAATGAG.

Concerning this clone itself: The read terminates 3 residues before the CDR3 end, so the remaining end is supplied by the germline J gene. The chain has TRBV5-1 and TRBJ2-1; 7 bases line up with TRBD2. This CDR3 is built from 15 residues. The J segment lost 9 bases and the V segment lost 0 bases, leaving 9 bases of the junction unmatched. CDR1 and CDR2 from the germline V gene are SGHRS and YFSETQ. CDR3 DNA, as far as it was read: TGCGCCAGCAGCTTGGTGCCTAGCGGAACTATTGAG. This codes for CASSLVPSGTIE. The complete CDR3 sequence is CASSLVPSGTIEQFF.

Remarks on this clone: The read ends 3 residues shy of where the CDR3 ends; the end is completed using the germline J gene. The V call is TRBV13, the J call TRBJ2-7, with 8 bases aligning to TRBD2. The trim removed 9 bases at V and 2 bases at J, leaving 18 bases unmatched. CDR3 length: 17 amino acids. The germline V gene has CDR1 PRHDT and CDR2 FYEKMQ (reference sequence). This chain's CDR3 is CASSRGGPGGPTYEQYF. The DNA read from the CDR3 is TGTGCCAGTAGCCGGGGGGGGCCGGGCGGGCCTACCTACGAG.

Considering frequency, this clone is medium-sized. The read ends 3 residues before the CDR3 terminus; that terminus is restored from the germline J gene. The chain links TRBV2 to TRBJ1-5; TRBD1 is a possible D gene (5 bases). This CDR3 is built from 15 residues. Germline V CDR1 and CDR2: SNHLY, FYNNEI. Trimming cost V 4 bases and J 0 bases, with 10 bases left between them. The CDR3 sequence is CASSGDSRSNQPQHF. The sequenced CDR3 bases are TGTGCCAGCAGTGGAGACAGCCGTAGCAATCAGCCC.

About this clone: The CDR3 end is not reached by the read, which stops 3 residues before it; the germline J gene fills it in. The V call is TRBV19, the J call TRBJ1-3; D might be TRBD1 (6 bases). The CDR3 extends over 15 amino acids. Germline CDR1 LNHDA, CDR2 SQIVND (reference sequence). V was cut by 4 bases and J by 0 bases, with 10 bases left in between. The CDR3 sequence: CASSNDRFSGNTIYF. The part of the CDR3 DNA that was read is TGTGCCAGTAGTAACGACAGGTTCTCTGGAAACACC.

As to this clone: The sequenced fragment ends 3 residues before the CDR3 boundary, so the rest is inferred from the germline J gene. The V call is TRBV18, the J call TRBJ2-7, with TRBD2 identical over 7 bases. V trimming: 2 bases; J trimming: 2 bases; junction bases outside the gene matches: 3. CDR3 size: 14 residues. Germline values: CDR1 KGHSH, CDR2 LQKENI. The DNA read from the CDR3 is TGTGCCAGCTCACCAGCTAGCGGTCCCTACGAG. Its protein product is CASSPASGPYE. The whole CDR3 protein is CASSPASGPYEQYF. The complete variable domain, with remaining parts taken from reference TRBV18 and TRBJ2-7, reads NAGVMQNPRHLVRRRGQEARLRCSPMKGHSHVYWYRQLPEEGLKFMVYLQKENIIDESGMPKERFSAEFPKEGPSILRIQQVVRGDSAAYFCASSPASGPYEQYFGPGTRLTVT.

Turning to this clone: The read finishes 3 residues shy of the CDR3 end, and the germline J gene is used to complete it. The V call is TRBV20-1, the J call TRBJ2-3; TRBD2 aligns across 10 bases. The CDR3 runs to 14 residues. Looked up from germline, CDR1 is DFQATT and CDR2 is SNEGSKA (reference sequence). CDR3 region: CSHPGTSATDTQYF. The part of the CDR3 DNA that was read is TGCAGCCATCCCGGGACTAGCGCCACAGATACG.

As to this clone: The CDR3 end lies 3 residues beyond the end of the read and is filled in from the germline J gene. This sequence joins TRBV19 and TRBJ2-3, with TRBD2 matching 10 bases. This CDR3 has 15 amino acids. The germline V gene encodes CDR1 LNHDA and CDR2 SQIVND (reference sequence). V was pared by 3 bases and J by 5 bases, with 5 bases of the junction left unmatched. The covered CDR3 bases are TGTGCCAGTAGTATTAGCGGGAGGTCCAAAGATACG. Translating gives CASSISGRSKDT. The whole CDR3 protein is CASSISGRSKDTQYF.

The CDR3 bases that were read are TGCAGTGCTAGCGTCAGCCAGGGGGATACG. It is translated as CSASVSQGDT. The complete CDR3 reads CSASVSQGDTQYF. The chain couples TRBV20-1 to TRBJ2-3; TRBD1 is a possible D gene (6 bases). The read stops 3 residues short of the end of the CDR3; the missing end is completed from the germline J gene. Germline V CDR1 and CDR2: DFQATT, SNEGSKA (reference sequence). The germline V and J ends were trimmed by 3 bases and 6 bases, with 13 bases remaining between them. The CDR3 extends over 13 amino acids.

Details on this clone: Coverage ceases 3 residues before the CDR3 finishes, and the germline J gene fills in the end. The chain joins TRBV20-1 to TRBJ2-1; 10 bases agree with TRBD2. V shed 3 bases, J shed 7 bases, and the junction held 9 bases outside the gene matches. Germline V CDR1 and CDR2: DFQATT, SNEGSKA (reference sequence). The CDR3 covers 15 residues. CDR3 region: CSASPSGRADNEQFF. CDR3 DNA, as far as it was read: TGCAGTGCTAGTCCAAGCGGGAGGGCCGATAATGAG.

As for this clone: With the read ending 3 residues before the CDR3 end, the germline J gene is used to fill in that end. The chain couples TRBV20-1 to TRBJ1-5; 7 positions agree with TRBD1. Germline trimming cut 5 bases from V and 0 bases from J; bases unmatched to any gene: 4. Germline V gene lookup returns CDR1 DFQATT and CDR2 SNEGSKA (reference sequence). This CDR3 has 14 residues. CDR3 bases read: TGCAGTGCTGAACAGGGGAATAGCAATCAGCCC. It specifies CSAEQGNSNQP. The full CDR3 is CSAEQGNSNQPQHF.

The CDR3 here is CASSAGNRDYGYTF. The sequenced part of the CDR3 DNA is TGTGCCAGCAGTGCTGGGAACAGGGATTATGGC. The chain uses TRBV2 and TRBJ1-2, with D tentatively TRBD1 (6 bases). The read stops 3 residues short of the end of the CDR3; the missing end is completed from the germline J gene. Germline loops: CDR1 SNHLY, CDR2 FYNNEI. The CDR3 spans 14 residues. With 4 bases removed from V and 5 bases from J, the gap between germline ends came to 14 bases.

Of note for this clone: The read ends 3 residues before the CDR3 terminus; that terminus is restored from the germline J gene. This sequence joins TRBV30 and TRBJ1-5, with 8 bases lining up with TRBD1. This CDR3 contains 13 residues. With V trimmed by 5 bases and J by 2 bases, 2 bases remained unmatched. Per the germline V gene, CDR1 is GTSNPN and CDR2 is SVGIG (reference sequence). CDR3: CAWETGGNQPQHF. Partial CDR3 DNA: TGTGCCTGGGAGACAGGGGGCAATCAGCCC.

A note on this clone: The read comes to an end 3 residues before the CDR3 does, leaving the germline J gene to fill in the end. The rearrangement uses TRBV19 and TRBJ2-1; 9 bases agree with TRBD2. This CDR3 comprises 15 residues. Germline CDR1 reads LNHDA; CDR2 reads SQIVND (reference sequence). J was trimmed by 3 bases and V by 4 bases; bases with no gene match: 4. The sequenced part of the CDR3 DNA is TGTGCCAGTAGTAGGCGGGGGGGGAACTACAATGAG. Translated, it gives CASSRRGGNYNE. In full, the CDR3 is CASSRRGGNYNEQFF.

As for this clone: Read sequence stops 3 residues before the CDR3 end, and the germline J gene provides the missing end. The genes are TRBV5-1 and TRBJ1-2, with unresolved D. V shed 3 bases and J shed 0 bases, with 9 bases lying between them. Germline values: CDR1 SGHRS, CDR2 YFSETQ. The CDR3 runs to 14 residues. The CDR3 bases that were read are TGCGCCAGCAGCTACGAAACAGCTAACTATGGC. Residues: CASSYETANYG. The whole CDR3 reads CASSYETANYGYTF.

In the case of this clone: The read finishes 3 residues shy of the CDR3 end, and the germline J gene is used to complete it. V and J are TRBV5-4 and TRBJ2-3; 8 bases agree with TRBD2. There are 16 residues in the CDR3. With 4 bases clipped from V and 4 bases from J, the junction kept 11 bases outside the gene matches. The germline V gene has CDR1 SGHNT and CDR2 YYREEE (reference sequence). The CDR3 sequence is CASSVGENGRADTQYF. The CDR3 bases that were read are TGTGCCAGCAGCGTAGGGGAAAACGGGAGGGCAGATACG.

A word on this clone: The read terminates 3 residues before the CDR3 end, so the remaining end is supplied by the germline J gene. The chain combines TRBV5-1 with TRBJ2-7; 11 bases fit TRBD1. In germline, CDR1 is SGHRS, CDR2 YFSETQ. This CDR3 is built from 16 residues. V trimming: 1 base; J trimming: 6 bases; junction bases outside the gene matches: 9. The CDR3 here is CASSLPPGQGAGEQYF. CDR3 DNA (partial): TGCGCCAGCAGCTTGCCCCCCGGACAGGGGGCGGGCGAG.

For this clone: The DNA ends 3 residues before the CDR3 does, and the rest of the CDR3 is filled in from the germline J gene. This chain uses TRBV7-2 with TRBJ1-5, with TRBD1 identical over 9 bases. Germline V gene data show CDR1 as SGHTA and CDR2 as FQGNSA. V was clipped by 5 bases and J by 6 bases; unmatched bases: 8. The CDR3 extends over 15 amino acids. The CDR3 bases that were read are TGTGCCAGCAGCCTCACAGGGGGCGCGAGTCAGCCC. Translating gives CASSLTGGASQP. The complete CDR3 reads CASSLTGGASQPQHF.

As for this clone: The CDR3 end is not reached by the read, which stops 3 residues before it; the germline J gene fills it in. J is TRBJ2-1 and V is TRBV5-1, with TRBD2 matching 14 bases. The V and J ends lost 4 bases and 6 bases, in that order; junction bases with no gene match: 3. In germline, CDR1 is SGHRS, CDR2 YFSETQ. This CDR3 comprises 15 residues. The CDR3 sequence: CASSTGLAGVNEQFF. The CDR3 DNA, read in part, is TGCGCCAGCAGCACGGGACTAGCGGGAGTCAATGAG.